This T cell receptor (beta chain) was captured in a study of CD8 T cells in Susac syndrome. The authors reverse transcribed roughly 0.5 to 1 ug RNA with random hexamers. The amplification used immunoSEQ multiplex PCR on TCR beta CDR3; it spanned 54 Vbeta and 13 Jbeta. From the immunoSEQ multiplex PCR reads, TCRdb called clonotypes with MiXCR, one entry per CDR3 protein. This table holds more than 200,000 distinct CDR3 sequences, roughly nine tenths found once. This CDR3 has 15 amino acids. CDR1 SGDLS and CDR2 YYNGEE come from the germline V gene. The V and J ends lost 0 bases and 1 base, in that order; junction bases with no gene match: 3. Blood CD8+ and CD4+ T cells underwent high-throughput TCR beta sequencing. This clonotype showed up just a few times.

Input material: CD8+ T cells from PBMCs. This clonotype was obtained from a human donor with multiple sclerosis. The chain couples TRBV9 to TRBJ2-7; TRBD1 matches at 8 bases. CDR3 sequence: CASSVGTGQSYEQYF. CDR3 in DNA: TGTGCCAGCAGCGTAGGGACAGGGCAATCCTACGAGCAGTACTTC. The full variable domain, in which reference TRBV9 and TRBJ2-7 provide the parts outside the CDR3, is DSGVTQTPKHLITATGQRVTLRCSPRSGDLSVYWYQQSLDQGLQFLIQYYNGEERAKGNILERFSAQQFPDLHSELNLSSLELGDSALYFCASSVGTGQSYEQYFGPGTRLTVT.